Here is one T cell receptor beta chain with its context. J was trimmed by 0 bases and V by 5 bases; bases with no gene match: 3. Germline V gives CDR1 SGHNT, CDR2 YENEEA. There are 15 residues in the CDR3. This entry is derived from a study of T cell changes during pregnancy in multiple sclerosis. The data were produced by immunoSEQ multiplex PCR, yet TCRdb's version contains in-frame clones alone and is incomplete. The sample records about 40,000 clones, around nine tenths being singletons. The source of this sequence is a female donor in good health, enrolled as a control in a pregnancy study. The J gene is TRBJ1-3, the V gene TRBV11-3, with 8 bases aligning to TRBD1. The starting material was peripheral blood, obtained in the first trimester of pregnancy. CDR3 bases: TGTGCCAGCAGCATGACAGGGGACTCTGGAAACACCATATATTTT. Encoded protein: CASSMTGDSGNTIYF.